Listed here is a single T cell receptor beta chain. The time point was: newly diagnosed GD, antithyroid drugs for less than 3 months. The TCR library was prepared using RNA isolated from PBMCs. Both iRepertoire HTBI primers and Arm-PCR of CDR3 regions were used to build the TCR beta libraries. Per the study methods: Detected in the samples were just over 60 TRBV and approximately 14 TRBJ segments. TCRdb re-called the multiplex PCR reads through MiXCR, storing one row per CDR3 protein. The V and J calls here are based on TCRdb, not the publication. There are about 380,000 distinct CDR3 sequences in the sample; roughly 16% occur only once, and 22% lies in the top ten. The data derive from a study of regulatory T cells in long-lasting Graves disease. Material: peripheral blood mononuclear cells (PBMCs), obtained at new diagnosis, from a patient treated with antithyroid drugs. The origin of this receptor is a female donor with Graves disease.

The CDR3 coding sequence is TGTGCCAGTAGTATTCCCGACGGTGTCGGGATTCAGCCCCAGCATTTT. It yields the protein CASSIPDGVGIQPQHF. This chain connects TRBV19 to TRBJ1-5; D gene uncertain. Trimming took 3 bases from V and 6 from J, leaving 18 bases between them. The CDR3 has 16 amino acids. The germline gives CDR1 LNHDA, CDR2 SQIVND (reference sequence).